The rows below give T cell receptor beta chains drawn from one sample of a study of blood T cell repertoires in COVID-19. The repertoire was sequenced with immunoSEQ multiplex PCR; TCRdb's copy has only in-frame clones and lacks some. The table includes tens of thousands of clones, over 70% detected once. Sequencing was performed on peripheral blood. These receptors originate from a man older than 75 with acute or convalescent COVID-19. The CDR3 runs from the conserved cysteine through the conserved F or W. D genes are given only for firm matches. Not every row has a clone size; where given, it reads once, few, many or a size class.

CDR3aa	CDR3nt	abundance	d_gene	j_gene	len	v_gene
CSVRPGTGTVGELFF	TGCAGCGTGCGTCCCGGGACAGGGACGGTCGGGGAGCTGTTTTTT	.	TRBD1	TRBJ2-2	15	TRBV29-1
CASSGDNSGNTIYF	TGTGCCAGCAGCGGGGACAACTCTGGAAACACCATATATTTT	once	.	TRBJ1-3	14	TRBV9
CSASPGGDSYEQYF	TGCAGTGCTAGTCCCGGGGGGGACTCCTACGAGCAGTACTTC	once	TRBD2	TRBJ2-7	14	TRBV20-1
CASSLDVTGAEAFF	TGTGCCAGCAGCTTGGATGTGACAGGGGCTGAAGCTTTCTTT	.	TRBD1	TRBJ1-1	14	TRBV5-5
CASSFEGGYTDTQYF	TGTGCCAGCAGCTTTGAGGGAGGGTACACAGATACGCAGTATTTT	.	TRBD2	TRBJ2-3	15	TRBV5-4
CASSEGPSGGSTDTQYF	TGTGCCAGCAGTGAAGGGCCTAGCGGGGGGAGCACAGATACGCAGTATTTT	.	TRBD2	TRBJ2-3	17	TRBV6-1
CASSPTGTYEQYF	TGCGCCAGCAGCCCGACAGGGACCTACGAGCAGTACTTC	.	TRBD1	TRBJ2-7	13	TRBV5-1
CASSLGAGNTIYF	TGTGCCAGCAGTTTAGGAGCTGGAAACACCATATATTTT	few	.	TRBJ1-3	13	TRBV27
CASSQRDRGVTEAFF	TGTGCCAGCAGCCAACGGGACAGGGGAGTCACTGAAGCTTTCTTT	.	TRBD1	TRBJ1-1	15	TRBV7-2
CVRSFRQDYEQYF	TGTGTCAGAAGCTTCAGACAGGACTACGAGCAGTACTTC	once	.	TRBJ2-7	13	TRBV7-5
CAWSVTRLGGNEKLFF	TGTGCCTGGAGTGTAACGAGGCTCGGGGGAAATGAAAAACTGTTTTTT	.	.	TRBJ1-4	16	TRBV30
CASSRGLSYEQYF	TGTGCCAGTAGTAGGGGACTTTCCTACGAGCAGTACTTC	.	.	TRBJ2-7	13	TRBV19
CASSESDYGYTF	TGTGCCAGCAGTGAGTCAGATTATGGCTACACCTTC	.	.	TRBJ1-2	12	TRBV2
CASSEGQGSNQPQHF	TGTGCCAGCAGTGAGGGGCAGGGGAGCAATCAGCCCCAGCATTTT	.	.	TRBJ1-5	15	TRBV6-1
CASSSKSTQYF	TGTGCCAGCAGTTCCAAGAGTACCCAGTACTTC	.	.	TRBJ2-5	11	TRBV27
CASSVGATSTDTQYF	TGTGCCAGCAGCGTGGGGGCTACTAGCACAGATACGCAGTATTTT	.	.	TRBJ2-3	15	TRBV11-3
CATSDQGSGELFF	TGTGCCACCAGTGATCAGGGATCCGGGGAGCTGTTTTTT	once	.	TRBJ2-2	13	TRBV24-1
CASSAPRQGIGTGELFF	TGTGCCAGTAGTGCCCCCCGACAGGGTATAGGCACCGGGGAGCTGTTTTTT	.	TRBD1	TRBJ2-2	17	TRBV19
CASSDGQGRSYGYTF	TGTGCCAGCAGCGACGGACAGGGCCGTAGCTATGGCTACACCTTC	.	TRBD1	TRBJ1-2	15	TRBV6-6
CASSLTGSPYNEQFF	TGTGCCAGCAGTCTGACAGGGTCCCCCTACAATGAGCAGTTCTTC	.	TRBD1	TRBJ2-1	15	TRBV27
CASTITGGYGYTF	TGTGCCAGTACCATAACAGGGGGCTATGGCTACACCTTC	.	TRBD1	TRBJ1-2	13	TRBV19
CAISESRTRNAWETQYF	TGTGCCATCAGTGAGTCGAGGACTAGAAACGCCTGGGAGACCCAGTACTTC	.	TRBD2	TRBJ2-5	17	TRBV10-3
CASSELLTASNQPQHF	TGTGCCAGCAGTGAACTTTTGACAGCTAGCAATCAGCCCCAGCATTTT	.	.	TRBJ1-5	16	TRBV6-1
CASSYPLAGELFF	TGTGCCAGCAGTTACCCCCTCGCCGGGGAGCTGTTTTTT	.	.	TRBJ2-2	13	TRBV6-2/TRBV6-3
CASSLNILAGGPNTGELFF	TGTGCCAGCAGCTTGAACATCCTAGCGGGGGGGCCGAACACCGGGGAGCTGTTTTTT	.	TRBD2	TRBJ2-2	19	TRBV5-5
CATGPGGLDYGYTF	TGTGCCACTGGTCCCGGGGGGCTAGACTATGGCTACACCTTC	.	.	TRBJ1-2	14	TRBV19
CASRLAIEMNTEAFF	TGTGCAAGTCGCTTAGCGATAGAAATGAACACTGAAGCTTTCTTT	.	.	TRBJ1-1	15	TRBV12-2
CASKEGGYTGELFF	TGTGCCAGTAAGGAGGGAGGTTACACCGGGGAGCTGTTTTTT	.	.	TRBJ2-2	14	TRBV19
CASSLFLGQGGNRGYTF	TGTGCCAGCAGTTTATTTCTCGGACAGGGAGGCAATCGGGGCTACACCTTC	.	TRBD1	TRBJ1-2	17	TRBV28
CATSDPGQGGETQYF	TGTGCCACCAGTGACCCGGGACAGGGTGGAGAGACCCAGTACTTC	.	TRBD1	TRBJ2-5	15	TRBV24-1
CASSFDRGNSPLHF	TGTGCCAGCAGTTTCGACAGGGGAAATTCACCCCTCCACTTT	few	TRBD1	TRBJ1-6	14	TRBV27
CASSFLGQGSEKLFF	TGCGCCAGCAGCTTCCTGGGACAGGGGAGTGAAAAACTGTTTTTT	.	TRBD1	TRBJ1-4	15	TRBV5-1
CASSDRGVYGYTF	TGTGCCAGCAGCGACAGGGGAGTGTATGGCTACACCTTC	.	TRBD1	TRBJ1-2	13	TRBV27
CASSLGSYNSPLHF	TGTGCCAGCAGCCTCGGCTCCTATAATTCACCCCTCCACTTT	once	.	TRBJ1-6	14	TRBV7-3
CASSSRGRGTEAFF	TGTGCCAGCAGCTCCAGGGGGCGCGGAACTGAAGCTTTCTTT	once	TRBD1	TRBJ1-1	14	TRBV7-9
CASSQDRGRLGNEQYF	TGTGCCAGCAGCCAGGACAGGGGGCGGCTTGGTAACGAGCAGTACTTC	once	TRBD1	TRBJ2-7	16	TRBV7-2
CASGGATGTSYEQYF	TGTGCCAGCGGGGGAGCAACCGGGACAAGCTACGAGCAGTACTTC	.	.	TRBJ2-7	15	TRBV11-1
CASSSRGPGDYEQYF	TGTGCCAGTAGTTCTCGTGGCCCGGGGGATTACGAGCAGTACTTC	.	.	TRBJ2-7	15	TRBV19
CASSLEDTTGGYTF	TGCGCCAGCAGCTTGGAGGACACTACAGGCGGCTACACCTTC	.	.	TRBJ1-2	14	TRBV5-1
CATPRGSYEQYF	TGTGCCACCCCGCGGGGTTCCTACGAGCAGTACTTC	.	.	TRBJ2-7	12	TRBV6-4
CAISGQGAFQGANVLTF	TGTGCCATCAGTGGACAGGGGGCGTTTCAAGGGGCCAACGTCCTGACTTTC	.	TRBD1	TRBJ2-6	17	TRBV10-3
CASSRTGAFYEQYF	TGTGCCAGCTCGCGGACAGGAGCTTTCTACGAGCAGTACTTC	.	TRBD1	TRBJ2-7	14	TRBV18
CASSLGGQGLIEAFF	TGCGCCAGCAGCTTGGGGGGACAGGGTTTAATTGAAGCTTTCTTT	.	TRBD1	TRBJ1-1	15	TRBV5-1
CASSSTGGAGETQYF	TGTGCCAGCAGTTCCACAGGGGGGGCAGGAGAGACCCAGTACTTC	.	.	TRBJ2-5	15	TRBV28
CATSDRDTGELFF	TGTGCCACCAGTGACCGTGACACCGGGGAGCTGTTTTTT	.	.	TRBJ2-2	13	TRBV24-1
CASSLRGGAVVETQYF	TGTGCCAGCAGTCTTAGGGGTGGGGCGGTTGTGGAGACCCAGTACTTC	.	.	TRBJ2-5	16	TRBV27
CASSYPGQNYGYTF	TGCGCCAGCAGCTACCCGGGACAGAACTATGGCTACACCTTC	.	TRBD1	TRBJ1-2	14	TRBV5-1
CAIRGGTSGGPETQYF	TGTGCCATCAGGGGAGGGACTAGCGGGGGGCCGGAGACCCAGTACTTC	.	TRBD2	TRBJ2-5	16	TRBV10-3
CASSLVGRGVELFF	TGCGCCAGCAGCTTGGTCGGCAGGGGGGTAGAACTGTTTTTT	.	TRBD1	TRBJ1-4	14	TRBV5-1
CASSLVLTGTGELFF	TGTGCCAGCAGCTTAGTGTTGACGGGCACCGGGGAGCTGTTTTTT	.	.	TRBJ2-2	15	TRBV11-2
CASTGLAGRTGELFF	TGTGCCAGCACCGGGCTGGCGGGAAGGACCGGGGAGCTGTTTTTT	.	.	TRBJ2-2	15	TRBV7-2
CASSRDPTDTQYF	TGTGCCAGCAGCCGGGATCCCACAGATACGCAGTATTTT	.	.	TRBJ2-3	13	TRBV9
CASRQGFPYNEQFF	TGTGCCAGCAGACAGGGGTTTCCCTACAATGAGCAGTTCTTC	.	TRBD1	TRBJ2-1	14	TRBV5-8
CASNPEGSGKLFF	TGCGCCAGCAACCCAGAGGGTTCTGGAAAACTGTTTTTT	.	.	TRBJ1-4	13	TRBV5-1
CASSLGRNNEQFF	TGTGCCAGCAGCTTAGGGAGGAACAATGAGCAGTTCTTC	.	.	TRBJ2-1	13	TRBV7-2
CASSIQTGSYNEQFF	TGTGCCAGTAGTATACAGACAGGCTCCTACAATGAGCAGTTCTTC	.	.	TRBJ2-1	15	TRBV19
CASGRDRFDEQYF	TGTGCCAGCGGACGGGACAGGTTCGACGAGCAGTACTTC	.	TRBD1	TRBJ2-7	13	TRBV11-3
CAWRNSYEQYF	TGTGCCTGGAGGAACAGTTACGAGCAGTACTTC	few	.	TRBJ2-7	11	TRBV30
CASSQDREDTQYF	TGCGCCAGCAGCCAAGATCGGGAAGATACGCAGTATTTT	.	.	TRBJ2-3	13	TRBV4-1